One TCR beta chain is described in this entry. Its antigen is as yet unknown. The sample belongs to a study of CD8+ T cells in alopecia areata. Reverse transcription of extracted RNA yielded cDNA, which provided the sequencing template. The repertoire was sequenced with immunoSEQ multiplex PCR; TCRdb's copy has only in-frame clones and lacks some. The table lists roughly 210,000 clones, about 40% of them singletons. The treatment: oral pan-JAK inhibitor, 5-10 mg twice daily. Punch biopsies of lesional scalp, plus peripheral blood, were taken from alopecia areata patients. The study, taken as a whole, reports: Administration of tofacitinib significantly diminished scalp clonality and expanded CD8+ clones within the top 100. Amid tofacitinib therapy, many expanded lesional clones stayed present in scalp and blood. Patients showed less clear TCR sequence sharing than mice, possibly partly because of HLA diversity.

The V gene end was trimmed by 7 bases and the J gene end by 1 base; junction bases not matched to a gene: 5. This CDR3 has 15 residues. Germline CDR1 is MNHNY and CDR2 is SVGAGI (reference sequence). The source is a human donor with alopecia areata. The genes are TRBV6-6 and TRBJ2-5; 11 bases map to TRBD2. The specimen was CD4+ T cells sorted from blood, collected around week 37, from a patient treated with tofacitinib. CDR3 region: CASTTSGRFQETQYF. For the CDR3, the DNA is TGTGCCAGCACCACTAGCGGGAGATTCCAAGAGACCCAGTACTTC.